This T cell receptor beta chain was sequenced during a study of CD8 T cells in ankylosing spondylitis. Study-level findings and limits: Researchers reportedly found disease-linked clones significantly enriched in matched ankylosing spondylitis synovial fluid. Fewer than 10 highly homologous variants formed a TCR beta motif that appeared characteristic of ankylosing spondylitis blood. Within peripheral blood, clones linked to disease were CD8+ and relatively rare. Earlier studies detected some motif variants in reactive arthritis synovial fluid and blood.

This clonotype was seen many times. The target antigen is unknown. Trimming removed 5 bases at V and 8 bases at J, with 15 bases between. The CDR3 is 13 amino acids. Per the germline V gene, CDR1 is LGHNA and CDR2 is YSLEER. TCRdb processed the 5' RACE reads anew with MiXCR; each CDR3 protein has one entry. Of roughly 180,000 distinct CDR3 sequences listed, approximately 10% are singletons. The clonotype was recovered from a female donor with ankylosing spondylitis or in good health (not recorded which). The rearrangement links TRBV4-3 to TRBJ1-1, with D unresolved. The specimen sequenced was blood, either unsorted or a sorted T cell fraction (not recorded which). This chain's CDR3 is CASSFNDRAEAFF. Written as DNA, the CDR3 is TGCGCCAGCAGCTTCAACGATAGGGCGGAAGCTTTCTTT.